The source of this TCR beta chain is a study of T cells after yellow fever vaccination. Study-level background: Researchers used SMART-Seq v4 Ultra Low Input to prepare fractions that had low cell numbers.

This clonotype was counted only a few times. Its antigen remains unknown. Study results and caveats: Post-booster samples contained most primary-vaccination clones (roughly 96% CD4, roughly 88% CD8). Peaking on day 5 versus 15, the secondary response was faster but weaker.

5'RACE template switching generated TCR cDNA, adding a universal primer site and UMIs. TCRdb fed the 5' RACE reads into MiXCR, producing one record per CDR3 protein. The data contain approximately 250,000 distinct CDR3 sequences, more than 6.5% of them singletons. The CDR3 consists of 15 residues. Trimming shortened V by 3 bases and J by 2 bases, and 14 bases separated the two germline ends. CDR1 SGHNT and CDR2 YYREEE come from the germline V gene (reference sequence). Specimen: CD4+ T cells sorted from PBMCs, collected on the day of the yellow fever booster vaccination. This sequence originates from a man under 40 who received the YFV17D yellow fever vaccine. The chain has TRBV5-4 and TRBJ2-5; D unclear. The CDR3 spells CASSSLGGSQETQYF. CDR3 sequence (DNA): TGTGCCAGCAGCTCACTGGGCGGCAGTCAAGAGACCCAGTACTTC.